Presented here are 29 T cell receptor beta chains from one specimen sequenced in a study of T cell responses to AZD1222 COVID-19 vaccine. Profiled with immunoSEQ multiplex PCR; TCRdb holds only in-frame clones, not every one. Counted here are roughly 140,000 clones, 80% to 90% occurring once; the ten biggest clones make up 6.9%. The source was peripheral blood, collected after recovery from COVID-19. These TCRs come from an adult who had recovered from COVID-19.

The chain recombines TRBV27 with TRBJ1-2, with D possibly being TRBD1 (5 bases). V was cut by 4 bases and J by 5 bases, with 14 bases left in between. The CDR3 runs 14 residues. CDR1 is MNHEY, CDR2 SMNVEV, per germline (reference sequence). CDR3 amino acids: CASSSGTVMYGYTF. As DNA, the CDR3 is TGTGCCAGCAGTTCCGGGACCGTCATGTATGGCTACACCTTC.

The V call is TRBV19, the J call TRBJ1-2, with a possible D match to TRBD1 (5 bases). The V end was cut by 8 bases, the J end by 4 bases, with 11 bases between. This CDR3 spans 12 amino acids. CDR1 LNHDA and CDR2 SQIVND come from the germline V gene (reference sequence). CDR3 DNA sequence: TGTGCCAGTCAAGACAGACTCTATGGCTACACCTTC. Encoded protein: CASQDRLYGYTF.

This clone has just a few counts. V is TRBV2 and J is TRBJ1-1; unclear D gene. This CDR3 region has 13 residues. From germline, CDR1 is SNHLY and CDR2 FYNNEI. The germline V and J ends were trimmed by 6 bases and 3 bases, with 11 bases remaining between them. In DNA form, the CDR3 reads TGTGCCAGCAGCAACCGGTGGGACACTGAAGCTTTCTTT. The encoded protein is CASSNRWDTEAFF.

CDR3 nucleotide sequence: TGTGCCAGCAGTTTGGGTATGAACACTGAAGCTTTCTTT. Protein: CASSLGMNTEAFF. The V and J genes are TRBV12-3 or TRBV12-4 and TRBJ1-1; D gene uncertain. CDR3 length: 13 amino acids. V was clipped by 3 bases and J by 0 bases, with 5 bases between them.

The J gene is TRBJ1-2, the V gene TRBV3-1 (or the pseudogene TRBV3-2), with D perhaps TRBD1 (5 bases). The V gene lost 5 bases and the J gene lost 2 bases, with 15 bases spanning the gap. CDR1 and CDR2 (germline): LGHDT, YNNKEL (reference sequence). The CDR3 covers 15 residues. CDR3 in DNA: TGTGCCAGCAGCTTAAAGCATACAGGAAACTATGGCTACACCTTC. Protein product: CASSLKHTGNYGYTF.

The rearrangement uses TRBV28 and TRBJ2-7; D might be TRBD1 (6 bases). The CDR3 extends over 11 amino acids. V gave up 6 bases and J gave up 7 bases, with 10 bases separating them. Per germline, CDR1 MDHEN and CDR2 SYDVKM. The CDR3, as DNA: TGTGCCAGCAGAGACACAGGGGAGCAGTACTTC. Residues: CASRDTGEQYF.

The V and J genes are TRBV24-1 and TRBJ2-5; D may match TRBD1 or TRBD2 (5 bases each). The V gene's germline CDR1 is KGHDR and CDR2 SFDVKD. Trimming took 2 bases from V and 5 from J, leaving 5 bases between them. The CDR3 spans 12 residues. The CDR3 coding sequence is TGTGCCACCAGTGATTGGGGGGAGACCCAGTACTTC. Protein sequence: CATSDWGETQYF.

The chain employs TRBV7-9 and TRBJ1-1, with 9 positions matching TRBD1. V was clipped by 5 bases and J by 6 bases; unmatched bases: 13. The CDR3 is 16 amino acids. Germline CDR1 and CDR2: SEHNR and FQNEAQ (reference sequence). The CDR3 bases are TGTGCCAGCAGCCCCCAAGCCGGGACAGGGATCTCTGAAGCTTTCTTT. It specifies CASSPQAGTGISEAFF.

The chain is built from TRBV4-3 and TRBJ2-7, with 7 bases fitting TRBD2. The junction had 10 bases not matched to a gene; V was cut back by 0 bases and J by 5 bases. This CDR3 has 16 amino acids. In germline, CDR1 is LGHNA, CDR2 YSLEER. In nucleotides, the CDR3 is TGCGCCAGCAGCCAAGATAGGACGGGGGGTAGAAACGAGCAGTACTTC. Translating gives CASSQDRTGGRNEQYF.

This chain uses TRBV5-1 with TRBJ2-4, with D possibly being TRBD1 (6 bases). The ends were cut back, 2 bases at V and 4 bases at J, with 19 bases in the middle. This CDR3 comprises 17 residues. From germline, CDR1 is SGHRS and CDR2 YFSETQ. CDR3 loop: CASSLWSRGIEKNIQYF. The CDR3 region has the DNA TGCGCCAGCAGCTTATGGAGCAGGGGAATCGAAAAAAACATTCAGTACTTC.

V gene TRBV28 combines with J gene TRBJ2-5; D tentatively fits TRBD1 or TRBD2 (6 bases each). Germline V CDR1 and CDR2: MDHEN, SYDVKM. CDR3 length: 17 amino acids. The V gene lost 6 bases and the J gene lost 5 bases, with 25 bases spanning the gap. The CDR3 region is CASRPGLKEGGGETQYF. Here the CDR3 DNA reads TGTGCCAGCAGGCCCGGCCTAAAGGAGGGGGGCGGGGAGACCCAGTACTTC.

This clone was counted only a few times. The chain combines TRBV28 with TRBJ2-5; D might be TRBD1 or TRBD2, each matching 5 bases. There are 15 residues in the CDR3. Germline V gene data show CDR1 as MDHEN and CDR2 as SYDVKM. Trimming took 2 bases from V and 5 from J, leaving 15 bases between them. The CDR3 reads CASSLAGRVEETQYF. The DNA for the CDR3 is TGTGCCAGCAGTTTAGCAGGGCGGGTCGAGGAGACCCAGTACTTC.

The J gene is TRBJ2-7, the V gene TRBV3-1 (or the pseudogene TRBV3-2); D is unresolved. Germline CDR1 is LGHDT and CDR2 is YNNKEL (reference sequence). V was shortened by 4 bases and J by 5 bases, with 12 bases between the two germline ends. CDR3 length equals 13 residues. The CDR3 sequence: CASSRNKDHEQYF. In nucleotides, the CDR3 is TGTGCCAGCAGCCGTAACAAAGATCACGAGCAGTACTTC.

This chain joins TRBV15 and TRBJ1-1; D may be TRBD1 (5 bases). V was clipped by 5 bases and J by 3 bases, with 13 bases between them. CDR1 and CDR2 from the germline V gene are LNHNV and YYDKDF (reference sequence). This CDR3 comprises 14 residues. The CDR3 spells CATSHRGRDTEAFF. The CDR3 DNA follows: TGTGCCACCAGCCACCGGGGGAGAGACACTGAAGCTTTCTTT.

This chain joins TRBV6-5 and TRBJ1-2; 7 bases map to TRBD1. J gave up 8 bases and V 6 bases, and 6 bases lay outside the gene matches. CDR3 length: 12 residues. Germline CDR1 and CDR2: MNHEY and SVGAGI. CDR3: CASRDRAGGYTF. CDR3 in DNA: TGTGCCAGCAGAGACAGGGCTGGGGGCTACACCTTC.

The chain has TRBV18 and TRBJ2-7; 8 bases line up with TRBD1. Germline V gene sequence: CDR1 KGHSH, CDR2 LQKENI. The CDR3 contains 14 residues. The junction had 10 bases not matched to a gene; V was cut back by 6 bases and J by 6 bases. CDR3 nucleotide sequence: TGTGCCAGCTCGCCTCGACAAGACAGGGGCGAGCAGTACTTC. It specifies CASSPRQDRGEQYF.

The chain's CDR3 is CASSIAGRGPGNIQYF. In nucleotides, the CDR3 is TGTGCCAGTAGTATAGCAGGGAGGGGGCCGGGAAACATTCAGTACTTC. V usage is TRBV19 and J usage is TRBJ2-4; either TRBD1 or TRBD2 may fit D (7 bases each). Trimming stripped 1 base from V and 6 bases from J, with 16 bases between. Germline V gives CDR1 LNHDA, CDR2 SQIVND (reference sequence). The CDR3 covers 16 residues.

V gene TRBV7-2 combines with J gene TRBJ1-5; a weak D match, TRBD1 (5 bases). The ends were cut back, 1 base at V and 9 bases at J, with 16 bases in the middle. The CDR3 sequence is 15 residues long. Germline V gene data show CDR1 as SGHTA and CDR2 as FQGNSA. DNA for the CDR3: TGTGCCAGCAGCTTAGGGGTCGCGTCGCAGGGGCCCCAGCATTTT. As protein: CASSLGVASQGPQHF.

In DNA, the CDR3 is TGTGCCAGCTCACCCGATTCACTAGGAGCTTTCTTT. This translates into CASSPDSLGAFF. The V gene is TRBV18, the J gene TRBJ1-1, with D unclear. Looked up from germline, CDR1 is KGHSH and CDR2 is LQKENI. Trimming removed 3 bases from V and 10 bases from J, with 12 bases in between. The CDR3 consists of 12 residues. The variable domain in full, with the rest retrieved from reference TRBV18 and TRBJ1-1, is NAGVMQNPRHLVRRRGQEARLRCSPMKGHSHVYWYRQLPEEGLKFMVYLQKENIIDESGMPKERFSAEFPKEGPSILRIQQVVRGDSAAYFCASSPDSLGAFFGQGTRLTVV.

The chain links TRBV2 to TRBJ2-1; a weak D match, TRBD1 (6 bases). The V end was cut by 6 bases, the J end by 6 bases, with 15 bases between. CDR1 is SNHLY, CDR2 FYNNEI, per germline. The CDR3 runs to 14 residues. The CDR3 DNA reads as TGTGCCAGCAGAGCCGGGACACAAACCAATGAGCAGTTCTTC. This sequence encodes CASRAGTQTNEQFF.

The rearrangement uses TRBV6-6 and TRBJ1-1; D remains ambiguous. The CDR3 loop spans 13 amino acids. The V gene lost 2 bases and the J gene lost 8 bases, with 12 bases spanning the gap. The germline gives CDR1 MNHNY, CDR2 SVGAGI (reference sequence). The CDR3 DNA reads TGTGCCAGCAGTTACCCCACCGATAGGGAAGCTTTCTTT. This codes for CASSYPTDREAFF.

J is TRBJ2-7 and V is TRBV19; possibly TRBD1 for D (6 bases). In germline, CDR1 is LNHDA, CDR2 SQIVND (reference sequence). This CDR3 spans 11 amino acids. The V end was cut by 7 bases, the J end by 3 bases, with 7 bases between. The DNA of the CDR3 is TGTGCCAGTACCAGGGGCTACGAGCAGTACTTC. It yields the protein CASTRGYEQYF.

The chain couples TRBV7-3 to TRBJ1-4; D not certain. Germline CDR1 reads SGHTA; CDR2 reads FQGTGA. Trimming cost V 1 base and J 7 bases, with 10 bases left between them. This CDR3 spans 14 amino acids. The CDR3, as DNA: TGTGCCAGCAGCTTAATCAGGACCGGTGAAAAACTGTTTTTT. It codes for CASSLIRTGEKLFF.

The chain has TRBV5-1 and TRBJ1-1; no clear D gene. Germline lookup yields CDR1 SGHRS and CDR2 YFSETQ. The CDR3 sequence is 13 residues long. Trimming shortened V by 3 bases and J by 3 bases, and 9 bases separated the two germline ends. The CDR3 loop reads CASSSTGHTEAFF. DNA of the CDR3: TGCGCCAGCAGCTCGACCGGGCACACTGAAGCTTTCTTT.

J is TRBJ2-3 and V is TRBV25-1, with D maybe TRBD2 (5 bases). The CDR3 runs to 14 residues. V was shortened by 3 bases and J by 3 bases, with 10 bases between the two germline ends. CDR1 is MGHDK, CDR2 SYGVNS, per germline. CDR3 sequence (DNA): TGTGCCAGCAGTGACCACACTAGGACAGATACGCAGTATTTT. This gives the protein CASSDHTRTDTQYF.

The CDR3 DNA is TGTGCCAGTAGTAGGAGAGGTGGCAGAGTCGATTCACCCCTCCACTTT. This gives the protein CASSRRGGRVDSPLHF. This chain uses TRBV19 with TRBJ1-6; D ambiguous. V dropped 4 bases and J dropped 8 bases, with 18 bases sitting between them. The CDR3 covers 16 residues. In germline, CDR1 is LNHDA, CDR2 SQIVND (reference sequence). Looking up the rest from reference TRBV19 and TRBJ1-6 gives the full variable domain: DGGITQSPKYLFRKEGQNVTLSCEQNLNHDAMYWYRQDPGQGLRLIYYSQIVNDFQKGDIAEGYSVSREKKESFPLTVTSAQKNPTAFYLCASSRRGGRVDSPLHFGNGTRLTVT.

This sequence joins TRBV7-6 and TRBJ2-7, with a tentative D call TRBD1 (5 bases). V was clipped by 5 bases and J by 5 bases, with 19 bases between them. Germline V CDR1 and CDR2: SGHVS, FNYEAQ. The CDR3 length is 15 residues. CDR3 in amino acids: CASSRQIQAFHEQYF. The CDR3 DNA is TGTGCCAGCAGCCGACAGATCCAGGCTTTCCACGAGCAGTACTTC. The full variable domain, its missing parts supplied by reference TRBV7-6 and TRBJ2-7, is GAGVSQSPRYKVTKRGQDVALRCDPISGHVSLYWYRQALGQGPEFLTYFNYEAQQDKSGLPNDRFSAERPEGSISTLTIQRTEQRDSAMYRCASSRQIQAFHEQYFGPGTRLTVT.

The chain carries TRBV19 and TRBJ1-6; tentatively, D is TRBD1 (6 bases). Trimming left V 5 bases short and J 6 bases short, with 14 bases between. Germline V CDR1 and CDR2: LNHDA, SQIVND (reference sequence). The CDR3 is made up of 15 amino acids. The CDR3 loop reads CASSPRRGVNSPLHF. CDR3 coding DNA: TGTGCCAGTAGTCCTCGAAGGGGGGTTAATTCACCCCTCCACTTT. Combining the CDR3 with reference TRBV19 and TRBJ1-6 gives the whole variable domain DGGITQSPKYLFRKEGQNVTLSCEQNLNHDAMYWYRQDPGQGLRLIYYSQIVNDFQKGDIAEGYSVSREKKESFPLTVTSAQKNPTAFYLCASSPRRGVNSPLHFGNGTRLTVT.

The V call is TRBV7-8, the J call TRBJ1-5, with a weak D call TRBD1 (5 bases). CDR1 SGHVS and CDR2 FQNEAQ come from the germline V gene. V was trimmed by 4 bases and J by 3 bases, leaving 13 bases between them. CDR3 length equals 15 residues. CDR3 region: CASSSRDDYNQPQHF. CDR3 in DNA: TGTGCCAGCAGCTCGAGGGACGATTACAATCAGCCCCAGCATTTT.